The next 15 T cell receptor beta chains were all read from a single sample in a study of T-cell reconstitution after alpha-beta-depleted transplantation in children. The TCRbeta library was prepared with unique molecular identifiers. TCRdb re-derived calls from the PCR reads in MiXCR, one entry per CDR3 protein. Among 450,000 to 600,000 distinct CDR3 sequences listed, around 19% were seen once. This specimen was PBMCs from the stem cell graft donor, taken from the stem cell graft. These receptors all come from a human donor who donated a stem cell graft to a child with acute lymphoblastic leukemia.

This clonotype was counted between two and nine times. The rearrangement links TRBV7-9 to TRBJ2-3, with no clear D. The CDR3 runs to 15 residues. Deletions cut 2 bases from V and 2 bases from J, with 11 bases between. The germline CDR1 and CDR2 sequences are SEHNR and FQNEAQ (reference sequence). CDR3 coding DNA: TGTGCCAGCAGCTTAATAGGAGATATCACAGATACGCAGTATTTT. Protein sequence: CASSLIGDITDTQYF. The complete variable domain, with remaining parts taken from reference TRBV7-9 and TRBJ2-3, reads DTGVSQNPRHKITKRGQNVTFRCDPISEHNRLYWYRQTLGQGPEFLTYFQNEAQLEKSRLLSDRFSAERPKGSFSTLEIQRTEQGDSAMYLCASSLIGDITDTQYFGPGTRLTVL.

The table lists this clonotype with a count of one. The rearrangement joins TRBV10-3 to TRBJ2-3; perhaps TRBD2 as D (6 bases). This CDR3 contains 13 residues. V was clipped by 2 bases and J by 3 bases, with 6 bases between them. The germline gives CDR1 ENHRY, CDR2 SYGVKD. The CDR3 coding sequence is TGTGCCATCAGTGAGCGGGAGACAGATACGCAGTATTTT. Translating it yields CAISERETDTQYF.

The sample holds a few counts of this clonotype. The rearrangement joins TRBV12-3 or TRBV12-4 to TRBJ2-7; D unclear. Trimming pared 3 bases from V and 1 base from J, leaving 7 bases between. There are 13 residues in the CDR3. The CDR3, as DNA: TGTGCCAGCAGTTTCTCGCAATCCTACGAGCAGTACTTC. This translates into CASSFSQSYEQYF.

V usage is TRBV5-1 and J usage is TRBJ1-2, with D possibly matching TRBD1 (6 bases). The ends were cut back, 0 bases at V and 6 bases at J, with 21 bases in the middle. Germline V gene sequence: CDR1 SGHRS, CDR2 YFSETQ. CDR3 length: 17 amino acids. The CDR3 nucleotides read TGCGCCAGCAGCTTGGCCGGAACACAGGGCCGGGGGCATGGCTACACCTTC. It codes for CASSLAGTQGRGHGYTF.

A few counts support this clonotype. V is TRBV25-1 and J is TRBJ1-1, with 7 bases fitting TRBD1. Germline CDR1 MGHDK, CDR2 SYGVNS. J gave up 1 base and V 3 bases, and 14 bases lay outside the gene matches. The CDR3 runs to 18 residues. CDR3 residues: CASSEVPIRDSQNTEAFF. The CDR3 coding sequence is TGTGCCAGCAGTGAGGTTCCCATCAGGGACAGCCAGAACACTGAAGCTTTCTTT. Drawing the rest from reference TRBV25-1 and TRBJ1-1, the complete variable domain is EADIYQTPRYLVIGTGKKITLECSQTMGHDKMYWYQQDPGMELHLIHYSYGVNSTEKGDLSSESTVSRIRTEHFPLTLESARPSHTSQYLCASSEVPIRDSQNTEAFFGQGTRLTVV.

This clonotype showed up just a few times. The rearrangement uses TRBV5-1 and TRBJ2-3, with D possibly TRBD1 on 6 matching bases. The CDR3 consists of 15 residues. The V gene's germline CDR1 is SGHRS and CDR2 YFSETQ. Trimming shortened V by 0 bases and J by 1 base, and 9 bases separated the two germline ends. The CDR3 DNA sequence: TGCGCCAGCAGCTTGGGTTGGACAGGCACAGATACGCAGTATTTT. Protein: CASSLGWTGTDTQYF.

The sample holds many counts of this clonotype. V is TRBV6-5 and J is TRBJ2-1; tentatively, D is TRBD1 (6 bases). V lost 4 bases and J 4 bases, leaving 8 bases between the germline ends. The CDR3 runs to 13 residues. From germline, CDR1 is MNHEY and CDR2 SVGAGI. CDR3 in amino acids: CASSFTGYNEQFF. Written as DNA, the CDR3 is TGTGCCAGCAGTTTTACAGGGTACAATGAGCAGTTCTTC.

The rearrangement joins TRBV5-1 to TRBJ1-2; D call uncertain. This CDR3 has 13 residues. Between the trimmed V and J ends, which lost 4 bases and 3 bases, there was a span of 10 bases. Germline CDR1 reads SGHRS; CDR2 reads YFSETQ. CDR3 region: CASSLIGDYGYTF. CDR3 nucleotide sequence: TGCGCCAGCAGCCTGATTGGTGACTATGGCTACACCTTC.

A word on this clonotype: A junction boundary mismatches the germline segment, possibly from a read error. The V call is TRBV12-3 or TRBV12-4, the J call TRBJ1-1, with 8 bases that match TRBD1. The CDR3 sequence is 18 residues long. For the CDR3, the DNA is TGTACCAGCAGTTTAGCCCTCTACAGGGGGGGGATGAACACTGAAGCTTTCTTT. As protein: CTSSLALYRGGMNTEAFF.

This clonotype has just a few counts. The chain is built from TRBV5-5 and TRBJ2-5; D is ambiguous. V was pared by 0 bases and J by 5 bases, with 11 bases between. Germline-derived CDR1 and CDR2 are SGHKS and YYEKEE (reference sequence). The CDR3 covers 14 residues. CDR3 residues: CASSLESGRETQYF. The DNA for the CDR3 is TGTGCCAGCAGCTTGGAGTCCGGCAGGGAGACCCAGTACTTC.

V is TRBV11-1 and J is TRBJ2-7, with D perhaps matching TRBD2 (6 bases). V dropped 2 bases and J dropped 5 bases, with 10 bases sitting between them. The CDR3 totals 13 residues. Germline V gene lookup returns CDR1 SGHAT and CDR2 FQDESV (reference sequence). The CDR3 DNA sequence: TGTGCCAGCAGCTTACCGGGAGTAGACGAGCAGTACTTC. Residues: CASSLPGVDEQYF.

The gene calls are TRBV7-7 and TRBJ2-7; TRBD1 aligns across 7 bases. V trimming: 5 bases; J trimming: 6 bases; junction bases outside the gene matches: 13. CDR3 length: 15 residues. In germline, CDR1 is SSHAT, CDR2 FNYEAQ (reference sequence). This CDR3 reads CASSNQTGVPVEQYF. CDR3 in DNA: TGTGCCAGCAGCAACCAAACAGGGGTTCCCGTCGAGCAGTACTTC.

This chain uses TRBV5-1 with TRBJ2-7; 9 bases match TRBD2. V lost 4 bases to trimming and J lost 4 bases; unmatched junction nucleotides: 9. CDR1 is SGHRS and CDR2 is YFSETQ in the germline V gene. CDR3 length: 15 amino acids. CDR3 in amino acids: CASSPGPREGYEQYF. CDR3 nucleotide sequence: TGCGCCAGCAGCCCGGGTCCGCGGGAGGGATACGAGCAGTACTTC.

This clonotype has only a few counts. This chain connects TRBV7-7 to TRBJ2-7; 9 bases align to TRBD2. CDR3 size: 14 residues. Germline V lookup: CDR1 SSHAT, CDR2 FNYEAQ (reference sequence). V shed 2 bases and J 6 bases; nucleotides not matched to a gene: 5. The CDR3: CASSLSGRPGEQYF. DNA for the CDR3: TGTGCCAGCAGCTTAAGCGGGAGGCCTGGCGAGCAGTACTTC.

The chain uses TRBV29-1 and TRBJ1-5; D unclear. Trimming removed 6 bases at V and 0 bases at J, with 6 bases between. This CDR3 region has 12 residues. Germline loops: CDR1 SQVTM, CDR2 ANQGSEA. The CDR3: CSVGSSNQPQHF. The CDR3, as DNA: TGCAGCGTAGGGAGTAGCAATCAGCCCCAGCATTTT.